The clone carrying this T cell receptor beta chain appeared a few times. 5'RACE with constant-segment primers yielded barcoded, UMI-tagged TCR alpha and TCR beta cDNA libraries. TCRdb reprocessed the 5' RACE reads with MiXCR, giving one entry per CDR3 protein. The top ten hold less than 10% of the sample, which has 580,000 or so distinct CDR3 sequences, roughly a sixth seen once. This record comes from a study of T-cell memory formation after mild COVID-19. Germline CDR1 reads SGHRS; CDR2 reads YFSETQ. V lost 0 bases to trimming and J lost 0 bases; unmatched junction nucleotides: 6. The length of the CDR3 is 17 residues.

The chain is built from TRBV5-1 and TRBJ2-3; 8 nucleotides match TRBD2. Sequenced material: PBMCs or a T cell subset sorted from them (not recorded which). This TCR came from an adult woman who had mild COVID-19 (a few samples of this study predate the infection). Cell type and time point are not known. The CDR3: CASSLAGRAPSTDTQYF. In DNA, the CDR3 is TGCGCCAGCAGCTTGGCCGGGAGGGCCCCTAGCACAGATACGCAGTATTTT.